The 26 T cell receptor beta chains reported below all come from one sample, sequenced in a study of CD8+CD57+ T cells in acquired aplastic anemia. The template used for profiling TCR beta VDJ and CDR3 was genomic DNA. TCRdb reanalysed the reads using MiXCR and keeps one entry per CDR3 protein. Here the sample spans about 220,000 distinct CDR3 sequences, roughly 35% being singletons. The sample consisted of sorted CD4+, CD8+, or CD8+CD57+ T cells (not recorded which) from PBMCs. The receptors derive from a human donor in good health, serving as a control.

This chain uses TRBV5-1 with TRBJ2-2; 10 nucleotides match TRBD2. Germline values: CDR1 SGHRS, CDR2 YFSETQ. V shed 3 bases, J shed 8 bases, and the junction held 10 bases outside the gene matches. The CDR3 spans 16 residues. The CDR3 bases are TGCGCCAGCAGCTCACATGCGGCTAGCGGGAGTGGGGAGCTGTTTTTT. It translates to CASSSHAASGSGELFF.

Notes on this clonotype: This clone may be a read error of a much larger clone one base away. The J gene is TRBJ2-3, the V gene TRBV19; a weak D match, TRBD1 (5 bases). This CDR3 spans 15 amino acids. Germline V gene sequence: CDR1 LNHDA, CDR2 SQIVND (reference sequence). CDR3 sequence (DNA): TGTGCCAGTAGTATAGAAGGGGTTAGCACAGATGCGCAGTATTTT. Translating it yields CASSIEGVSTDAQYF.

This clonotype was detected ten times or more. This chain joins TRBV20-1 and TRBJ1-2, with 7 nucleotides matching TRBD1. This CDR3 has 13 amino acids. Germline assignment: CDR1 DFQATT and CDR2 SNEGSKA (reference sequence). V was pared by 4 bases and J by 4 bases, with 6 bases of the junction left unmatched. CDR3 sequence: CSATKGTAYGYTF. CDR3 nucleotides: TGCAGTGCTACAAAAGGGACAGCCTATGGCTACACCTTC.

The chain uses TRBV6-1 and TRBJ2-1; 12 nucleotides match TRBD1. With V trimmed by 4 bases and J by 7 bases, 5 bases remained unmatched. The CDR3 covers 15 residues. The germline CDR1 and CDR2 sequences are MNHNS and SASEGT. This CDR3 reads CASSVGTGGLNEQFF. CDR3 sequence (DNA): TGTGCCAGCAGTGTTGGGACAGGGGGCCTAAATGAGCAGTTCTTC.

Regarding this clonotype: This may arise from a read error, as a much more abundant clone is one base away. The chain links TRBV7-8 to TRBJ2-1; 9 nucleotides agree with TRBD1. This CDR3 has 13 residues. The V gene's germline CDR1 is SGHVS and CDR2 FQNEAQ. Unmatched junction bases numbered 7, after V lost 8 bases and J lost 8 bases. CDR3 sequence reads: CASGQDRGDEQFF. For the CDR3, the DNA is TGTGCCAGCGGCCAAGACAGGGGGGATGAGCAGTTCTTC. Supplemented by reference TRBV7-8 and TRBJ2-1, the full variable domain reads GAGVSQSPRYKVAKRGQDVALRCDPISGHVSLFWYQQALGQGPEFLTYFQNEAQLDKSGLPSDRFFAERPEGSVSTLKIQRTQQEDSAVYLCASGQDRGDEQFFGPGTRLTVL.

At least ten counts were recorded for this clonotype. V usage is TRBV2 and J usage is TRBJ1-2; D remains ambiguous. The CDR3 has 13 amino acids. V gave up 6 bases and J gave up 4 bases, with 12 bases separating them. CDR1 SNHLY and CDR2 FYNNEI come from the germline V gene. The CDR3 nucleotides read TGTGCCAGCAGGGACCGGGTCTTCTATGGCTACACCTTC. It is translated as CASRDRVFYGYTF.

This clonotype was found many times. The chain carries TRBV19 and TRBJ1-6; tentative D call: TRBD1 (5 bases). V shed 1 base and J shed 15 bases, with 19 bases lying between them. Germline loops: CDR1 LNHDA, CDR2 SQIVND (reference sequence). The CDR3 has 15 amino acids. CDR3 residues: CASSIGGGLTARLHF. CDR3 coding DNA: TGTGCCAGTAGTATAGGGGGTGGACTGACAGCGCGCCTCCACTTT. Using reference TRBV19 and TRBJ1-6 for the parts outside the CDR3, the full variable domain is DGGITQSPKYLFRKEGQNVTLSCEQNLNHDAMYWYRQDPGQGLRLIYYSQIVNDFQKGDIAEGYSVSREKKESFPLTVTSAQKNPTAFYLCASSIGGGLTARLHFGNGTRLTVT.

The V gene is TRBV2, the J gene TRBJ1-6; a possible D gene is TRBD1 (6 bases). The V gene's germline CDR1 is SNHLY and CDR2 FYNNEI. The CDR3 contains 15 residues. V dropped 8 bases and J dropped 6 bases, with 17 bases sitting between them. The CDR3 spells CASRSGGRGNSPLHF. In DNA, the CDR3 is TGTGCCAGCCGTTCGGGGGGCCGCGGTAATTCACCCCTCCACTTT.

A word on this clonotype: This may come from a read error, since a much larger clone is one base off. This likely comes from a read error, as the CDR3 has no conserved phenylalanine or tryptophan at its end. CDR3 region: CASSFLASGTGDTQYL. The DNA of the CDR3 is TGTGCCAGCAGCTTCTTGGCCAGCGGGACTGGAGATACGCAGTATCTT. The chain uses TRBV11-2 and TRBJ2-3; 7 bases map to TRBD2. Trimming cost V 3 bases and J 5 bases; bases outside gene matches: 11. The CDR3 has 16 residues. The V gene's germline CDR1 is SGHAT and CDR2 FQNNGV.

At least ten counts were recorded for this clonotype. The rearrangement uses TRBV7-3 and TRBJ2-5; no reliable D call. Trimming took off 4 bases at V and 3 bases at J, with 9 bases between the two ends. The CDR3 loop spans 13 amino acids. Germline CDR1 is SGHTA and CDR2 is FQGTGA. CDR3 nucleotides: TGTGCCAGCAGCTCCCTGCCGGAAGAGACCCAGTACTTC. Its protein is CASSSLPEETQYF.

The gene calls are TRBV20-1 and TRBJ2-7; the D gene is possibly TRBD1 (6 bases). The CDR3 spans 14 residues. Germline V lookup: CDR1 DFQATT, CDR2 SNEGSKA (reference sequence). V shed 5 bases and J shed 6 bases, with 20 bases lying between them. The chain's CDR3 is CSAPKGVGAPEQYF. The CDR3 DNA reads TGCAGTGCTCCAAAGGGGGTTGGGGCCCCCGAGCAGTACTTC.

This clonotype has at least ten counts. The chain uses TRBV19 and TRBJ2-7; 9 nucleotides agree with TRBD2. CDR1 is LNHDA, CDR2 SQIVND, per germline (reference sequence). CDR3 size: 17 residues. The J segment lost 0 bases and the V segment lost 2 bases, leaving 8 bases of the junction unmatched. The CDR3 reads CASSIRAGGTFSYEQYF. The CDR3 DNA is TGTGCCAGTAGTATAAGGGCGGGAGGGACATTCTCCTACGAGCAGTACTTC.

This clonotype was counted a few times. The chain recombines TRBV15 with TRBJ2-7; possibly TRBD1 for D (6 bases). Germline V gives CDR1 LNHNV, CDR2 YYDKDF (reference sequence). The CDR3 contains 15 residues. Trimming took off 4 bases at V and 4 bases at J, with 17 bases between the two ends. The CDR3 is CATSTYGTQSYEQYF. The CDR3 region has the DNA TGTGCCACCAGCACCTACGGGACACAAAGTTACGAGCAGTACTTC.

The chain recombines TRBV15 with TRBJ2-5; D is possibly TRBD1 or TRBD2 (5 bases each). With the DNA end fitting TRBJ2-7 better, the J assignment may be wrong. The CDR3 covers 14 residues. Per germline, CDR1 LNHNV and CDR2 YYDKDF (reference sequence). CDR3 amino acids: CATSRGGTAYEQYF. The CDR3 DNA is TGTGCCACCAGCAGAGGTGGGACCGCCTACGAGCAGTACTTC.

This clonotype was picked up many times. Here the CDR3 reads CASSLLLMPYEQYF. DNA of the CDR3: TGTGCCAGCAGCTTACTATTGATGCCCTACGAGCAGTACTTC. This sequence joins TRBV11-2 and TRBJ2-7; D uncertain. Trimming shortened V by 2 bases and J by 2 bases, and 10 bases separated the two germline ends. Germline V CDR1 and CDR2: SGHAT, FQNNGV. This CDR3 has 14 amino acids.

This sequence joins TRBV29-1 and TRBJ2-7, with 7 bases lining up with TRBD2. The length of the CDR3 is 14 residues. Trimming at V came to 4 bases and at J to 3 bases, leaving 9 bases not matched to a gene. Germline CDR1 is SQVTM and CDR2 is ANQGSEA. The CDR3 sequence is CSVVSGGGGYEQYF. Here the CDR3 DNA reads TGCAGCGTTGTTTCCGGCGGCGGGGGCTACGAGCAGTACTTC.

This clonotype has a count of ten or more. The chain uses TRBV5-1 and TRBJ2-3; D could derive from TRBD1 or TRBD2 (5 bases each). The germline CDR1 and CDR2 sequences are SGHRS and YFSETQ. The CDR3 has 14 amino acids. The ends were cut back, 1 base at V and 6 bases at J, with 12 bases in the middle. The CDR3 DNA is TGCGCCAGCAGCTTGACGGGACCGCACGATACGCAGTATTTT. Amino acid sequence: CASSLTGPHDTQYF.

This clonotype showed up many times. The J gene is TRBJ1-5, the V gene TRBV24-1; no definite D call. CDR1 is KGHDR, CDR2 SFDVKD, per germline. Trimming shortened V by 4 bases and J by 1 base, and 1 base separated the two germline ends. The CDR3 length is 12 residues. The CDR3 nucleotides read TGTGCCACCAGTGAAAGCAATCAGCCCCAGCATTTT. Residues: CATSESNQPQHF.

The sample holds many counts of this clonotype. The genes are TRBV12-3 or TRBV12-4 and TRBJ1-5; a weak D match, TRBD1 (5 bases). The ends were cut back, 2 bases at V and 8 bases at J, with 13 bases in the middle. The CDR3 is 14 amino acids. The CDR3 DNA reads as TGTGCCAGCAGTTTATGGCAGGGTATGGAGCCCCAGCATTTT. Translation: CASSLWQGMEPQHF.

Points on this clonotype: The junction shows a germline mismatch at one end, possibly a read error. This rearrangement joins TRBV24-1 to TRBJ1-2; 7 positions agree with TRBD1. CDR1 KGHDR and CDR2 SFDVKD come from the germline V gene. The CDR3 loop spans 14 amino acids. CDR3 coding DNA: TGTGCCAGCAGTTTAAGCGCAGGGGGTCGTGGCTACACCTTC. Translating it yields CASSLSAGGRGYTF.

This clonotype has just a few counts. The CDR3 coding sequence is TGTGCCAGCAGTCCAACGGCGGGGGGGAGGGGTGAGCAGTTCTTC. Translation: CASSPTAGGRGEQFF. The chain couples TRBV2 to TRBJ2-1; 9 bases are shared with TRBD2. Germline-derived CDR1 and CDR2 are SNHLY and FYNNEI. J lost 9 bases, V lost 5 bases, and 11 bases had no gene match. The CDR3 is 15 residues long.

This CDR3 is CASSERARVSGANVLTF. Here the CDR3 DNA reads TGTGCCAGCAGTGAACGGGCCAGGGTCTCTGGGGCCAACGTCCTGACTTTC. This chain joins TRBV2 and TRBJ2-6; D might be TRBD1 (5 bases). The CDR3 sequence is 17 residues long. Trimming shortened V by 2 bases and J by 0 bases, and 11 bases separated the two germline ends. In germline, CDR1 is SNHLY, CDR2 FYNNEI.

In its sample, this clonotype was seen many times. V and J are TRBV7-6 and TRBJ2-1; D is undetermined. Germline CDR1 SGHVS, CDR2 FNYEAQ. V was trimmed by 4 bases and J by 6 bases, leaving 10 bases between them. CDR3 size: 13 residues. The CDR3 bases are TGTGCCAGCAGCTCGCTTACTGGCAATGAGCAGTTCTTC. Its translation is CASSSLTGNEQFF.

This clonotype came up once. The chain couples TRBV11-1 to TRBJ2-7; D not resolved. Trimming removed 2 bases from V and 0 bases from J, with 14 bases in between. The CDR3 runs to 16 residues. The V gene's germline CDR1 is SGHAT and CDR2 FQDESV (reference sequence). The CDR3 spells CASSLLGPSLSYEQYF. The CDR3 nucleotides are TGTGCCAGCAGCTTACTCGGGCCAAGCCTCTCCTACGAGCAGTACTTC.

This clonotype showed up just a few times. The chain recombines TRBV7-8 with TRBJ1-3; no clear D gene. The CDR3 has 13 residues. V lost 4 bases to trimming and J lost 3 bases, with 7 bases between them. Germline assignment: CDR1 SGHVS and CDR2 FQNEAQ. Here the CDR3 DNA reads TGTGCCAGCAGCTCCACTATTGGAAACACCATATATTTT. This encodes CASSSTIGNTIYF.

Many counts were recorded for this clonotype. The rearrangement links TRBV7-2 to TRBJ2-1; possibly TRBD2 for D (6 bases). There are 17 residues in the CDR3. Germline V gene sequence: CDR1 SGHTA, CDR2 FQGNSA. V lost 2 bases, J lost 7 bases, and 21 bases lay in between. CDR3 protein: CASSLLASERGRNEQFF. As DNA, the CDR3 is TGTGCCAGCAGCTTACTGGCTAGCGAGAGGGGTAGGAATGAGCAGTTCTTC.